One sample yielded the 22 T cell receptor beta chains listed below, sequenced in a study of blood T cell repertoires in COVID-19. TCRdb keeps only in-frame clones here, not all; method: immunoSEQ multiplex PCR. The sample records about 300,000 clones, 75% to 90% being singletons. Sequencing input: PBMCs or T cells enriched from blood (not recorded which). Source of these receptors: a woman aged 45-60 years who had recovered from COVID-19.

V and J are TRBV30 and TRBJ2-7; 7 nucleotides agree with TRBD2. The germline gives CDR1 GTSNPN, CDR2 SVGIG (reference sequence). The CDR3 has 13 amino acids. V was pared by 0 bases and J by 3 bases, with 2 bases of the junction left unmatched. Written as DNA, the CDR3 is TGTGCCTGGAGTGTAGCGGGAATCTACGAGCAGTACTTC. Its translation: CAWSVAGIYEQYF.

V and J are TRBV4-1 and TRBJ2-2; TRBD2 agrees at 8 bases. CDR1 is MGHRA, CDR2 YSYEKL, per germline. Germline trimming cut 0 bases from V and 0 bases from J; bases unmatched to any gene: 3. This CDR3 has 17 amino acids. CDR3 residues: CASSQEMRGANTGELFF. The CDR3 region has the DNA TGCGCCAGCAGCCAAGAAATGCGGGGGGCGAACACCGGGGAGCTGTTTTTT.

V usage is TRBV5-1 and J usage is TRBJ1-1; the match to TRBD1 covers 9 bases. The CDR3 has 16 residues. Germline V CDR1 and CDR2: SGHRS, YFSETQ. Unmatched junction bases numbered 9, after V lost 0 bases and J lost 6 bases. The CDR3 protein is CASSLVGQGLRAEAFF. CDR3 nucleotide sequence: TGCGCCAGCAGCTTGGTGGGACAGGGCCTCAGGGCTGAAGCTTTCTTT. The full variable domain, rest sourced from reference TRBV5-1 and TRBJ1-1, is KAGVTQTPRYLIKTRGQQVTLSCSPISGHRSVSWYQQTPGQGLQFLFEYFSETQRNKGNFPGRFSGRQFSNSRSEMNVSTLELGDSALYLCASSLVGQGLRAEAFFGQGTRLTVV.

The V gene is TRBV6-5, the J gene TRBJ1-1, with 7 bases that match TRBD1. Germline lookup yields CDR1 MNHEY and CDR2 SVGAGI. V shed 5 bases and J 1 base; nucleotides not matched to a gene: 7. The CDR3 runs 15 residues. CDR3 sequence reads: CASSPMGQKNTEAFF. The CDR3 bases are TGTGCCAGCAGTCCCATGGGACAGAAGAACACTGAAGCTTTCTTT.

The chain recombines TRBV28 with TRBJ1-1; TRBD1 matches at 8 bases. The CDR3 is 16 amino acids. The J segment lost 1 base and the V segment lost 2 bases, leaving 6 bases of the junction unmatched. Looked up from germline, CDR1 is MDHEN and CDR2 is SYDVKM. Written as DNA, the CDR3 is TGTGCCAGCAGTTTAACGGCGGGACAGGCGAACACTGAAGCTTTCTTT. Residues: CASSLTAGQANTEAFF.

This chain connects TRBV19 to TRBJ2-7; a possible D gene is TRBD2 (5 bases). The CDR3 is 14 residues long. Germline lookup yields CDR1 LNHDA and CDR2 SQIVND (reference sequence). V shed 2 bases and J shed 7 bases, with 15 bases lying between them. The CDR3 nucleotides are TGTGCCAGTAGTATAAAGGGCAAAACGGGGGAGCAGTACTTC. Its translation is CASSIKGKTGEQYF.

CDR3 sequence (DNA): TGTGCCAGTAGTGTGGGACAGGGGGGTGAGCAGTACTTC. This encodes CASSVGQGGEQYF. The chain couples TRBV19 to TRBJ2-7; 11 bases align to TRBD1. The CDR3 loop spans 13 amino acids. The germline V gene encodes CDR1 LNHDA and CDR2 SQIVND (reference sequence). The J segment lost 7 bases and the V segment lost 5 bases, leaving 4 bases of the junction unmatched.

CDR3 in DNA: TGTGCCAGCAGTTCGAACACAGGGGAAAAACTGTTTTTT. Residues: CASSSNTGEKLFF. The V call is TRBV27, the J call TRBJ1-4, with D maybe TRBD1 (6 bases). CDR1 is MNHEY, CDR2 SMNVEV, per germline (reference sequence). The CDR3 sequence is 13 residues long. Trimming left V 4 bases short and J 8 bases short, with 11 bases between.

The chain couples TRBV10-1 to TRBJ1-5; D is possibly TRBD1 (5 bases). With 6 bases removed from V and 5 bases from J, the gap between germline ends came to 14 bases. The CDR3 is 14 residues long. Germline V lookup: CDR1 WNHNN, CDR2 SYGVQD (reference sequence). The CDR3 coding sequence is TGCGCCAGCAGCTCGAGCGGGGGGTATCAGCCCCAGCATTTT. Protein sequence: CASSSSGGYQPQHF.

This clone was detected only once. This chain links TRBV5-1 with TRBJ1-1, with a possible D match to TRBD1 (6 bases). CDR3 length equals 13 residues. V was cut by 0 bases and J by 5 bases, with 8 bases left in between. Germline V CDR1 and CDR2: SGHRS, YFSETQ. For the CDR3, the DNA is TGCGCCAGCAGCTTGGTGACAGGTACTGAAGCTTTCTTT. It translates to CASSLVTGTEAFF.

This chain uses TRBV9 with TRBJ2-1, with TRBD2 matching 9 bases. V lost 4 bases and J lost 9; bases outside the gene matches: 11. CDR3 size: 15 residues. Germline loops: CDR1 SGDLS, CDR2 YYNGEE. The CDR3, as DNA: TGTGCCAGCAGCCCGAGTGGGACTAGCTGGGGTGAGCAGTTCTTC. The encoded protein is CASSPSGTSWGEQFF. The whole variable domain, filled in from reference TRBV9 and TRBJ2-1, reads DSGVTQTPKHLITATGQRVTLRCSPRSGDLSVYWYQQSLDQGLQFLIQYYNGEERAKGNILERFSAQQFPDLHSELNLSSLELGDSALYFCASSPSGTSWGEQFFGPGTRLTVL.

This clone was detected a few times. The V and J genes are TRBV2 and TRBJ1-5, with 7 bases matching TRBD1. The CDR3 loop spans 15 amino acids. The germline V gene has CDR1 SNHLY and CDR2 FYNNEI. Unmatched junction bases numbered 5, after V lost 6 bases and J lost 0 bases. The CDR3 spells CASSRQGFSNQPQHF. The CDR3 DNA sequence: TGTGCCAGCAGCAGACAGGGATTTAGCAATCAGCCCCAGCATTTT.

The rearrangement uses TRBV18 and TRBJ1-6; D ambiguous. CDR1 KGHSH and CDR2 LQKENI come from the germline V gene. V lost 2 bases, J lost 10 bases, and 9 bases lay in between. The CDR3 runs 13 residues. CDR3 protein: CASSPSEGSPLHF. The CDR3 region has the DNA TGTGCCAGCTCACCATCGGAGGGATCACCCCTCCACTTT.

J is TRBJ1-1 and V is TRBV5-6; a possible D gene is TRBD1 (5 bases). The V gene's germline CDR1 is SGHDT and CDR2 YYEEEE. The CDR3 runs to 15 residues. V lost 2 bases and J 5 bases, leaving 16 bases between the germline ends. DNA of the CDR3: TGTGCCAGCAGCTTATTTGGGCCTCAGGGAACTGAAGCTTTCTTT. It codes for CASSLFGPQGTEAFF. Supplemented by reference TRBV5-6 and TRBJ1-1, the full variable domain reads DAGVTQSPTHLIKTRGQQVTLRCSPKSGHDTVSWYQQALGQGPQFIFQYYEEEERQRGNFPDRFSGHQFPNYSSELNVNALLLGDSALYLCASSLFGPQGTEAFFGQGTRLTVV.

This clone appeared once. The chain couples TRBV11-3 to TRBJ1-4; 9 bases match TRBD1. CDR3 length: 16 residues. Trimming at V came to 1 base and at J to 7 bases, leaving 7 bases not matched to a gene. From germline, CDR1 is SGHNT and CDR2 YENEEA. The chain's CDR3 is CASSLAGTGMGEKLFF. The CDR3 bases are TGTGCCAGCAGCTTAGCAGGGACAGGGATGGGTGAAAAACTGTTTTTT.

This chain links TRBV19 with TRBJ1-2; 8 bases match TRBD1. This CDR3 is 13 amino acids long. Germline CDR1 and CDR2: LNHDA and SQIVND (reference sequence). Germline trimming cut 5 bases from V and 3 bases from J; bases unmatched to any gene: 2. CDR3: CASSQGADYGYTF. CDR3 bases: TGTGCCAGTAGTCAGGGGGCGGACTATGGCTACACCTTC.

This chain links TRBV30 with TRBJ2-5; 7 nucleotides line up with TRBD1. V gave up 1 base and J gave up 4 bases; unmatched junction bases: 3. CDR1 is GTSNPN and CDR2 is SVGIG in the germline V gene (reference sequence). The CDR3 totals 13 residues. DNA of the CDR3: TGTGCCTGGAGTGCAGGGGGACCAGAGACCCAGTACTTC. This encodes CAWSAGGPETQYF.

The chain combines TRBV11-2 with TRBJ2-1; 10 bases match TRBD2. With V trimmed by 5 bases and J by 9 bases, 7 bases remained unmatched. This CDR3 is 14 amino acids long. Germline loops: CDR1 SGHAT, CDR2 FQNNGV. CDR3 coding DNA: TGTGCCAGCAGCCTCCGGGTAGCGGGAGGTGAGCAGTTCTTC. Translating gives CASSLRVAGGEQFF.

This clone was counted a single time. The chain uses TRBV3-1 (or the pseudogene TRBV3-2) and TRBJ2-1; 7 bases match TRBD2. The length of the CDR3 is 14 residues. V was pared by 0 bases and J by 10 bases, with 6 bases of the junction left unmatched. In germline, CDR1 is LGHDT, CDR2 YNNKEL (reference sequence). The CDR3 reads CASSQDRAGEEQFF. CDR3 DNA sequence: TGTGCCAGCAGCCAAGACCGGGCGGGAGAGGAGCAGTTCTTC.

The rearrangement joins TRBV7-2 to TRBJ1-1; possible D gene TRBD1, 6 bases. The V end was cut by 2 bases, the J end by 4 bases, with 11 bases between. The CDR3 extends over 14 amino acids. Germline V gives CDR1 SGHTA, CDR2 FQGNSA. The CDR3 protein is CASSLNRVGTEAFF. CDR3 nucleotides: TGTGCCAGCAGCTTAAACAGGGTGGGCACTGAAGCTTTCTTT.

The V gene is TRBV28, the J gene TRBJ1-4, with 8 bases fitting TRBD1. Germline assignment: CDR1 MDHEN and CDR2 SYDVKM. The J segment lost 7 bases and the V segment lost 5 bases, leaving 9 bases of the junction unmatched. The CDR3 covers 15 residues. The CDR3, as DNA: TGTGCCAGCAGTAGAATCGGACAGGGAGGTGAAAAACTGTTTTTT. The encoded protein is CASSRIGQGGEKLFF.

The chain recombines TRBV27 with TRBJ1-5, with D possibly TRBD1 on 5 matching bases. Between the trimmed V and J ends, which lost 5 bases and 2 bases, there was a span of 10 bases. Germline CDR1 is MNHEY and CDR2 is SMNVEV (reference sequence). The CDR3 sequence is 14 residues long. The CDR3 sequence is CASSRQFGNQPQHF. The CDR3 nucleotides read TGTGCCAGCAGTCGACAGTTTGGCAATCAGCCCCAGCATTTT.